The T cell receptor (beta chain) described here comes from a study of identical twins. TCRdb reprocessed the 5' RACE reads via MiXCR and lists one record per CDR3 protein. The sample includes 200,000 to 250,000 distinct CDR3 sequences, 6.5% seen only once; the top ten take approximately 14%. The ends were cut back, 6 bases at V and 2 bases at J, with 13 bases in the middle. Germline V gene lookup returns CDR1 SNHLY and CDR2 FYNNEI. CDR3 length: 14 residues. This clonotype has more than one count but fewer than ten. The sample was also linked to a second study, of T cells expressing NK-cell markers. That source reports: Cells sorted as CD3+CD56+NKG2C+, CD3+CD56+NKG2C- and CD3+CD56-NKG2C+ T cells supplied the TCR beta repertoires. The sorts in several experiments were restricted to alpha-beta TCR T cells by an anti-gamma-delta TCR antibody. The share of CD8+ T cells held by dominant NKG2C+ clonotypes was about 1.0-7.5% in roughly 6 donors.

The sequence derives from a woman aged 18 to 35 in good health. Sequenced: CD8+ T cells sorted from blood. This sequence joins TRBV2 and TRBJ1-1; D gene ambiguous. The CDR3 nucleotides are TGTGCCAGCAGCAATTGGAGTGATAACACTGAAGCTTTCTTT. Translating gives CASSNWSDNTEAFF.